This record concerns one T cell receptor beta chain sequence. Germline CDR1 reads MDHEN; CDR2 reads SYDVKM. V lost 6 bases and J 3 bases, leaving 10 bases between the germline ends. This CDR3 spans 13 amino acids. This sample stems from a study of blood T cell repertoires in COVID-19. The overall study: Donors in the United States, Italy and Spain gave samples during acute or convalescent COVID-19. T cells, B-cell-depleted T cells, or PBMCs supplied cDNA or gDNA.

Original handling: The assay estimated nucleated cells by amplifying reference gene primers. Assay: immunoSEQ multiplex PCR; the TCRdb copy retains only in-frame clones and omits some. The V and J calls and clone size are taken from that table; D and trimming were inferred from the DNA. This table holds more than 200,000 clones, 85% to 90% found once. The chain recombines TRBV28 with TRBJ2-3; weak D call: TRBD1 (6 bases). Material: peripheral blood. The receptor's source is a man older than 75 with acute or convalescent COVID-19. CDR3 DNA sequence: TGTGCCAGCAGCCTTGGACAGACAGATACGCAGTATTTT. Translation gives CASSLGQTDTQYF. The complete variable domain, with remaining parts taken from reference TRBV28 and TRBJ2-3, reads DVKVTQSSRYLVKRTGEKVFLECVQDMDHENMFWYRQDPGLGLRLIYFSYDVKMKEKGDIPEGYSVSREKKERFSLILESASTNQTSMYLCASSLGQTDTQYFGPGTRLTVL.